This entry is about one T cell receptor (beta chain). The data stem from a study of early T cells in non-severe SARS-CoV-2 infection. TCRdb independently ran MiXCR on the 5' RACE reads; one entry per CDR3 protein. This table has some 45,000 distinct CDR3 sequences, roughly 9.4% appearing once. Germline CDR1 reads SSHAT; CDR2 reads FNYEAQ (reference sequence). V was pared by 5 bases and J by 1 base, with 5 bases between. CDR3 length equals 13 residues. The V call is TRBV7-7, the J call TRBJ1-4, with no clear D. The specimen was whole blood, collected at baseline. The sequence was collected from an adult who was a healthcare worker with PCR-confirmed SARS-CoV-2 infection or an uninfected control (not recorded which). The CDR3 DNA sequence: TGTGCCAGCAGCCCGAAAACTAATGAAAAACTGTTTTTT. It encodes CASSPKTNEKLFF.